This T cell receptor beta chain was profiled in a study of T cell changes during pregnancy in multiple sclerosis (dated by TCRdb to about 2019). Background for the entire study: In women with multiple sclerosis, the researchers looked at how the T cell repertoire shifted as pregnancy progressed.

A remark on this clone: The target of this receptor is not known. Base qualities are not recorded, but no much larger clone differs from it by a single base.

To prepare the library, the immunoSEQ multiplex PCR assay was applied. TCRdb holds this immuneACCESS table with in-frame rearrangements only. Some clones are missing; in checked studies, unresolved V genes explain under half, and the rest has no known cause. Within this sample are approximately 90,000 clones, with 94% of them counted one time only. Together, the top ten hold around 0.84% of the sample. The germline V gene encodes CDR1 LNHDA and CDR2 SQIVND (reference sequence). The trim is 5 bases for V and 4 bases for J, with a gap of 9 bases between the germline ends. CDR3 length: 13 amino acids, cysteine to phenylalanine. The sequence is cut down to CDR3 DNA, 39 bases in frame from base 1.

Here the sequenced sample was peripheral blood, taken in the third trimester of pregnancy. Recombination connected TRBV19 to TRBJ2-1; TRBD1 is a possible D gene, resting on 5 matching bases. This receptor was taken from a female donor with multiple sclerosis, enrolled in a pregnancy study. The CDR3 protein: CASSASGYNEQFF. The DNA sequence is as follows: TGTGCCAGTAGTGCATCAGGGTACAATGAGCAGTTCTTC.